These 12 T cell receptor beta chains were sequenced from one sample in a study of blood T cell repertoires in COVID-19. Assay used: immunoSEQ multiplex PCR; TCRdb lists only in-frame clones, some missing. The table lists a few hundred thousand clones, over 80% of them singletons. Sequencing was done on a sample of PBMCs or T cells enriched from blood (not recorded which). Receptors were obtained from a woman aged 45-65 years who had recovered from COVID-19.

The V gene is TRBV23-1, the J gene TRBJ2-1, with D unresolved. TRBV23-1 carries the ORF label, with uncertain function. V lost 7 bases, J lost 4 bases, and 17 bases lay in between. The CDR3 runs 15 residues. DNA for the CDR3: TGCGCCAGCAAGAAACAGAACCACGAATACAATGAGCAGTTCTTC. It yields the protein CASKKQNHEYNEQFF.

V and J are TRBV11-2 and TRBJ1-4; 7 bases fit TRBD1. V gave up 5 bases and J gave up 7 bases; unmatched junction bases: 10. This CDR3 is built from 15 residues. Germline lookup yields CDR1 SGHAT and CDR2 FQNNGV. The chain's CDR3 is CASSHRGWEGEKLFF. In DNA form, the CDR3 reads TGTGCCAGCAGCCACAGGGGCTGGGAAGGTGAAAAACTGTTTTTT.

This rearrangement joins TRBV20-1 to TRBJ1-2; D may be TRBD1 (5 bases). Germline V lookup: CDR1 DFQATT, CDR2 SNEGSKA (reference sequence). This CDR3 has 11 amino acids. The ends were cut back, 0 bases at V and 7 bases at J, with 6 bases in the middle. CDR3 in amino acids: CSAREGGGYTF. The CDR3 region has the DNA TGCAGTGCTAGAGAGGGGGGTGGCTACACCTTC.

The chain employs TRBV11-3 and TRBJ1-1; perhaps TRBD1 as D (5 bases). Trimming stripped 8 bases from V and 3 bases from J, with 16 bases between. This CDR3 spans 14 amino acids. Looked up from germline, CDR1 is SGHNT and CDR2 is YENEEA. In DNA, the CDR3 is TGTGCCAGCTCCTGGGGGGTTTTGGACACTGAAGCTTTCTTT. This encodes CASSWGVLDTEAFF.

The V and J genes are TRBV29-1 and TRBJ1-1, with 8 bases matching TRBD1. The germline CDR1 and CDR2 sequences are SQVTM and ANQGSEA. The CDR3 consists of 15 residues. The junction had 8 bases not matched to a gene; V was cut back by 2 bases and J by 3 bases. CDR3 coding DNA: TGCAGCGTTGAACGGCAGGGGGCGAGGGACACTGAAGCTTTCTTT. Its protein is CSVERQGARDTEAFF.

The V call is TRBV7-2, the J call TRBJ1-1; 8 positions match TRBD1. CDR1 is SGHTA, CDR2 FQGNSA, per germline. The CDR3 is 15 residues long. Germline trimming cut 5 bases from V and 4 bases from J; bases unmatched to any gene: 9. CDR3 sequence (DNA): TGTGCCAGCAGCCCCCGGACAGGGAGTTTCACTGAAGCTTTCTTT. Amino acid sequence: CASSPRTGSFTEAFF. The entire variable domain, with the rest obtained from reference TRBV7-2 and TRBJ1-1, is as follows: GAGVSQSPSNKVTEKGKDVELRCDPISGHTALYWYRQSLGQGLEFLIYFQGNSAPDKSGLPSDRFSAERTGGSVSTLTIQRTQQEDSAVYLCASSPRTGSFTEAFFGQGTRLTVV.

J is TRBJ1-1 and V is TRBV29-1; 11 nucleotides match TRBD1. Germline V gives CDR1 SQVTM, CDR2 ANQGSEA. The CDR3 is 14 residues long. V shed 3 bases and J 6 bases; nucleotides not matched to a gene: 6. The CDR3 region has the DNA TGCAGCGTTGAGTGGGGACAGGGGGGTGCTGAAGCTTTCTTT. Translation gives CSVEWGQGGAEAFF.

CDR3 in amino acids: CASTPGRGNQPQHF. DNA for the CDR3: TGTGCCAGCACCCCCGGCAGGGGCAATCAGCCCCAGCATTTT. The chain recombines TRBV2 with TRBJ1-5; tentatively, D is TRBD1 (5 bases). V shed 7 bases and J shed 2 bases, with 12 bases lying between them. CDR1 and CDR2 from the germline V gene are SNHLY and FYNNEI. The CDR3 loop spans 14 amino acids.

This clone appeared a single time. The gene calls are TRBV20-1 and TRBJ2-5, with 7 bases identical to TRBD1. This CDR3 region has 10 residues. CDR1 DFQATT and CDR2 SNEGSKA come from the germline V gene (reference sequence). CDR3 sequence reads: CMGQQETQYF. Here the CDR3 DNA reads TGCATGGGACAGCAAGAGACCCAGTACTTC.

This chain connects TRBV6-6 to TRBJ1-5; D may be TRBD1 (6 bases). Trimming took 6 bases from V and 1 from J, leaving 13 bases between them. Germline V gene data show CDR1 as MNHNY and CDR2 as SVGAGI (reference sequence). This CDR3 has 15 residues. The CDR3 nucleotides read TGTGCCAGCAGCACTTTGGGGGCAAGCAATCAGCCCCAGCATTTT. It is translated as CASSTLGASNQPQHF.

The rearrangement uses TRBV2 and TRBJ1-5; maybe TRBD1 (5 bases). CDR1 is SNHLY, CDR2 FYNNEI, per germline. Trimming stripped 5 bases from V and 5 bases from J, with 13 bases between. The CDR3 contains 14 residues. The CDR3 here is CASSNDRGDQPQHF. As DNA, the CDR3 is TGTGCCAGCAGTAACGACAGAGGAGATCAGCCCCAGCATTTT.

The chain is built from TRBV19 and TRBJ1-2; 9 positions match TRBD1. The germline V gene has CDR1 LNHDA and CDR2 SQIVND (reference sequence). The CDR3 is 13 residues long. The V gene end was trimmed by 4 bases and the J gene end by 4 bases; junction bases not matched to a gene: 1. The CDR3 bases are TGTGCCAGTAGTAAGACAGGGGGCTATGGCTACACCTTC. Translated, it gives CASSKTGGYGYTF. The full variable domain, its missing parts supplied by reference TRBV19 and TRBJ1-2, is DGGITQSPKYLFRKEGQNVTLSCEQNLNHDAMYWYRQDPGQGLRLIYYSQIVNDFQKGDIAEGYSVSREKKESFPLTVTSAQKNPTAFYLCASSKTGGYGYTFGSGTRLTVV.